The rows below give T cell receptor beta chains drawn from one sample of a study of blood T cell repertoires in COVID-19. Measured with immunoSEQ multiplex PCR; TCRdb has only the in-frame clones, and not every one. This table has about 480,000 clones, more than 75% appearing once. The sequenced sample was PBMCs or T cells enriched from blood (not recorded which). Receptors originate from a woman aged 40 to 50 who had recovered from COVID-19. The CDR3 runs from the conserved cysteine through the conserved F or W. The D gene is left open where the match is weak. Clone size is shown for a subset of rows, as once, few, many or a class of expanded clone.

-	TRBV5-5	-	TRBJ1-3	CASSLEVRQTGNTIYF	TGTGCCAGCAGCCTGGAGGTCAGACAGACTGGAAACACCATATATTTT
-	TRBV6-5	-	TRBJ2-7	CASSSRGRLSYEQYF	TGTGCCAGCAGTTCCAGGGGCCGACTCTCCTACGAGCAGTACTTC
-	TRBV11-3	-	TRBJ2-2	CASPAGELFF	TGTGCCAGTCCCGCCGGGGAGCTGTTTTTT
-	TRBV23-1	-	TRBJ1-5	CASSPQFGNQPQHF	TGCGCCAGCAGTCCCCAGTTTGGCAATCAGCCCCAGCATTTT
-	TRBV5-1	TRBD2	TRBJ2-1	CASSPSSGVASYNEQFF	TGCGCCAGCAGCCCCTCTAGCGGGGTCGCGTCCTACAATGAGCAGTTCTTC
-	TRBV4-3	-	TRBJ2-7	CASSQDRTSFNEQYF	TGCGCCAGCAGCCAAGATCGCACTAGCTTCAACGAGCAGTACTTC
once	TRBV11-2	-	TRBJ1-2	CASSSPRGSRGYTF	TGTGCCAGCAGCTCTCCCAGGGGCTCGCGAGGCTACACCTTC
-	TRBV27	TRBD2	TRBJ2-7	CASSTQTSGRGEQYF	TGTGCCAGCAGTACGCAGACTAGCGGGAGAGGTGAGCAGTACTTC
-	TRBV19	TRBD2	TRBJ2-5	CASSTSRRTSGQETQYF	TGTGCCAGTAGTACCTCCCGTCGTACTAGCGGGCAAGAGACCCAGTACTTC
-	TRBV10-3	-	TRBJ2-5	CAISESTGLETQYF	TGTGCCATCAGTGAGTCTACAGGGCTGGAGACCCAGTACTTC
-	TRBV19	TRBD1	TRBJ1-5	CASSTTGSNQPQHF	TGTGCCAGTAGTACGACAGGGTCCAATCAGCCCCAGCATTTT
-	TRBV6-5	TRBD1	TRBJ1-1	CASTRQGANTEAFF	TGTGCCAGCACCAGACAGGGGGCCAACACTGAAGCTTTCTTT
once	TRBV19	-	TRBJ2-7	CASSITDSSHEQYF	TGTGCCAGTAGTATCACGGACAGTTCCCACGAGCAGTACTTC
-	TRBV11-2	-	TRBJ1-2	CASSLQASTNYGYTF	TGTGCCAGCAGCTTGCAGGCTTCCACTAACTATGGCTACACCTTC
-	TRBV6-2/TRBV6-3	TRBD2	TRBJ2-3	CASSYPRLAGGPTDTQYF	TGTGCCAGCAGTTACCCTCGACTAGCGGGAGGGCCTACAGATACGCAGTATTTT
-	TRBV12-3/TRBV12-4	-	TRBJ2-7	CASSPSSYEQYF	TGTGCCAGCAGCCCCAGCTCCTACGAGCAGTACTTC